The 24 T cell receptor beta chains below come from one sample, sequenced in a study of T cell repertoires in cytomegalovirus infection. MiXCR, applied by TCRdb to the reads, yields one record per CDR3 protein. The sample has more than 650,000 distinct CDR3 sequences, roughly 35% seen once. Sequencing input: PBMCs. Receptors originate from a human donor in good health (CMV status not recorded). Some clones in this sample may be carry-over from other donors' samples.

The rearrangement links TRBV6-2 or TRBV6-3 to TRBJ1-5; TRBD1 aligns across 7 bases. V shed 7 bases and J 7 bases; nucleotides not matched to a gene: 10. CDR3 size: 14 residues. Germline V gene sequence: CDR1 MNHEY, CDR2 SVGEGT. In DNA form, the CDR3 reads TGTGCCAGCACAAATACAGGGGTCGGGCAGCCCCAGCATTTT. Translation gives CASTNTGVGQPQHF.

In this sample, this clonotype turned up many times. The chain links TRBV7-8 to TRBJ2-7; TRBD2 is a possible D gene (10 bases). There are 19 residues in the CDR3. Germline CDR1 SGHVS, CDR2 FQNEAQ. V was cut by 4 bases and J by 2 bases, with 27 bases left in between. The CDR3 nucleotides are TGTGCCAGCAGCTCAACAGGGGGCAGATTAGCGGGAGGTACCTACGAGCAGTACTTC. Encoded protein: CASSSTGGRLAGGTYEQYF.

The chain employs TRBV7-6 and TRBJ2-2, with 16 nucleotides matching TRBD2. The CDR3 extends over 20 amino acids. Germline V gene sequence: CDR1 SGHVS, CDR2 FNYEAQ. The V and J ends lost 5 bases and 3 bases, in that order; junction bases with no gene match: 12. CDR3 sequence reads: CASSPGLAGGAQRHTGELFF. The CDR3 coding sequence is TGTGCCAGCAGCCCGGGACTAGCGGGAGGGGCCCAGAGACACACCGGGGAGCTGTTTTTT.

V and J are TRBV20-1 and TRBJ1-5; the match to TRBD1 covers 7 bases. Trimming at V came to 4 bases and at J to 3 bases, leaving 6 bases not matched to a gene. CDR1 and CDR2 from the germline V gene are DFQATT and SNEGSKA (reference sequence). The CDR3 sequence is 14 residues long. In DNA, the CDR3 is TGCAGTGCTACCCGACAGGGCGCCAATCAGCCCCAGCATTTT. Protein product: CSATRQGANQPQHF.

This clonotype came up a few times. The chain links TRBV15 to TRBJ1-5; a weak D match, TRBD1 (5 bases). Trimming removed 3 bases at V and 4 bases at J, with 16 bases between. The CDR3 runs to 16 residues. CDR1 is LNHNV and CDR2 is YYDKDF in the germline V gene (reference sequence). Here the CDR3 reads CATSSAPGRGNQPQHF. In DNA form, the CDR3 reads TGTGCCACCAGCAGCGCCCCAGGGAGGGGTAATCAGCCCCAGCATTTT. Together with reference TRBV15 and TRBJ1-5, the CDR3 gives the full variable domain: DAMVIQNPRYQVTQFGKPVTLSCSQTLNHNVMYWYQQKSSQAPKLLFHYYDKDFNNEADTPDNFQSRRPNTSFCFLDIRSPGLGDTAMYLCATSSAPGRGNQPQHFGDGTRLSIL.

This clonotype was seen a few times. This sequence joins TRBV28 and TRBJ2-7; D is ambiguous. Trimming pared 4 bases from V and 3 bases from J, leaving 10 bases between. CDR3 length equals 13 residues. CDR1 is MDHEN, CDR2 SYDVKM, per germline. The chain's CDR3 is CASSWSHLYEQYF. In nucleotides, the CDR3 is TGTGCCAGCAGTTGGTCGCACCTCTACGAGCAGTACTTC.

Comment on this clonotype: This may be a read error: a much more frequent sequence differs by one nucleotide. This chain uses TRBV7-6 with TRBJ2-1, with TRBD2 identical over 11 bases. CDR3 size: 19 residues. CDR1 SGHVS and CDR2 FNYEAQ come from the germline V gene. The CDR3 sequence is CASSQKSHSWTSGYKEQFF. Here the CDR3 DNA reads TGTGCCAGCAGCCAAAAATCACATAGCTGGACTAGCGGGTACAAGGAGCAGTTCTTC.

This clonotype was detected only a few times. The chain employs TRBV11-2 and TRBJ2-1; TRBD2 agrees at 7 bases. The germline V gene has CDR1 SGHAT and CDR2 FQNNGV. The CDR3 runs 17 residues. The ends lost 5 bases at V and 9 bases at J; junction bases unmatched: 19. For the CDR3, the DNA is TGTGCCAGCAGCCCACGGTTATCAGGACTAGGAGGTATTGAGCAGTTCTTC. It is translated as CASSPRLSGLGGIEQFF.

The chain links TRBV19 to TRBJ1-1; D may be TRBD1 (5 bases). Germline values: CDR1 LNHDA, CDR2 SQIVND (reference sequence). This CDR3 is 19 amino acids long. Between the trimmed V and J ends, which lost 5 bases and 3 bases, there was a span of 28 bases. CDR3 residues: CASSGIPRQGARWDTEAFF. CDR3 DNA sequence: TGTGCCAGTAGTGGGATCCCGAGGCAGGGTGCCCGTTGGGACACTGAAGCTTTCTTT.

The chain employs TRBV7-6 and TRBJ2-1; D unresolved. V was cut by 5 bases and J by 8 bases, with 7 bases left in between. The CDR3 length is 11 residues. CDR1 and CDR2 (germline): SGHVS, FNYEAQ. The CDR3 reads CASSPEHEQFF. In DNA, the CDR3 is TGTGCCAGCAGCCCCGAACATGAGCAGTTCTTC.

There are many counts of this clonotype. The V gene is TRBV7-6, the J gene TRBJ1-6, with D possibly TRBD1 on 5 matching bases. CDR3 length: 16 residues. V dropped 7 bases and J dropped 5 bases, with 18 bases sitting between them. The germline CDR1 and CDR2 sequences are SGHVS and FNYEAQ. DNA of the CDR3: TGTGCCAGCACCCACGGGGGGTTCATCGATAATTCACCCCTCCACTTT. It translates to CASTHGGFIDNSPLHF. Full variable domain (missing parts from reference TRBV7-6 and TRBJ1-6): GAGVSQSPRYKVTKRGQDVALRCDPISGHVSLYWYRQALGQGPEFLTYFNYEAQQDKSGLPNDRFSAERPEGSISTLTIQRTEQRDSAMYRCASTHGGFIDNSPLHFGNGTRLTVT.

This clonotype was detected ten times or more. The gene calls are TRBV7-9 and TRBJ1-1, with D possibly TRBD1 on 6 matching bases. The CDR3 runs 14 residues. Germline loops: CDR1 SEHNR, CDR2 FQNEAQ (reference sequence). V was shortened by 2 bases and J by 0 bases, with 7 bases between the two germline ends. This CDR3 is CASSLQGMNTEAFF. CDR3 nucleotide sequence: TGTGCCAGCAGCTTACAGGGGATGAACACTGAAGCTTTCTTT.

This clonotype was observed a handful of times. The chain carries TRBV28 and TRBJ2-1, with 7 bases aligning to TRBD1. Germline CDR1 is MDHEN and CDR2 is SYDVKM. Germline trimming cut 7 bases from V and 2 bases from J; bases unmatched to any gene: 2. The CDR3 has 13 residues. In nucleotides, the CDR3 is TGTGCCAGCATAGGGACAGCCTACAATGAGCAGTTCTTC. Translated: CASIGTAYNEQFF. The full variable domain, completed using reference TRBV28 and TRBJ2-1, is DVKVTQSSRYLVKRTGEKVFLECVQDMDHENMFWYRQDPGLGLRLIYFSYDVKMKEKGDIPEGYSVSREKKERFSLILESASTNQTSMYLCASIGTAYNEQFFGPGTRLTVL.

On this clonotype itself: This CDR3 fails to terminate in the conserved phenylalanine or tryptophan, so it likely reflects a read error. The chain carries TRBV7-8 and TRBJ2-1; 12 bases align to TRBD2. The junction had 8 bases not matched to a gene; V was cut back by 5 bases and J by 9 bases. Germline CDR1 and CDR2: SGHVS and FQNEAQ. CDR3 size: 15 residues. The CDR3 DNA follows: TGTGCCAGCAGCCCTAGCGGGAGGGCCTGGGGTGAGCAGTTCTTA. Protein: CASSPSGRAWGEQFL.

The chain carries TRBV28 and TRBJ1-2; D perhaps matches TRBD1 (5 bases). Germline loops: CDR1 MDHEN, CDR2 SYDVKM. This CDR3 spans 13 amino acids. V was pared by 5 bases and J by 2 bases, with 9 bases between. The DNA for the CDR3 is TGTGCCAGCAGTGGTGGGGGAAACTATGGCTACACCTTC. Its protein product is CASSGGGNYGYTF.

This clonotype was counted a few times. The chain uses TRBV7-6 and TRBJ2-1, with a weak D call TRBD1 (5 bases). This CDR3 has 15 amino acids. Trimming removed 5 bases at V and 2 bases at J, with 13 bases between. CDR1 SGHVS and CDR2 FNYEAQ come from the germline V gene. The CDR3 protein is CASSRDSTPYNEQFF. As DNA, the CDR3 is TGTGCCAGCAGCCGAGACAGTACGCCCTACAATGAGCAGTTCTTC.

The chain links TRBV27 to TRBJ1-3, with D possibly being TRBD1 (5 bases). The CDR3 runs to 15 residues. The germline gives CDR1 MNHEY, CDR2 SMNVEV (reference sequence). Trimming took 3 bases from V and 0 from J, leaving 9 bases between them. The CDR3 spells CASSLQGSSGNTIYF. The CDR3 DNA sequence: TGTGCCAGCAGTTTGCAGGGAAGCTCTGGAAACACCATATATTTT.

This clonotype was found a few times. The gene calls are TRBV7-8 and TRBJ2-3; TRBD2 matches 7 bases. The J segment lost 6 bases and the V segment lost 5 bases, leaving 8 bases of the junction unmatched. The CDR3 has 14 amino acids. Germline lookup yields CDR1 SGHVS and CDR2 FQNEAQ. This CDR3 reads CASSAYSGVDTQYF. The CDR3 bases are TGTGCCAGCAGCGCCTACAGCGGGGTGGATACGCAGTATTTT.

The chain couples TRBV6-5 to TRBJ2-1, with 7 bases aligning to TRBD2. The CDR3 extends over 16 amino acids. Per the germline V gene, CDR1 is MNHEY and CDR2 is SVGAGI. The J segment lost 10 bases and the V segment lost 0 bases, leaving 12 bases of the junction unmatched. This CDR3 reads CASSYSMERDWREQFF. The CDR3 bases are TGTGCCAGCAGTTACTCGATGGAGCGGGATTGGCGGGAGCAGTTCTTC.

This clonotype was observed a handful of times. V and J are TRBV5-1 and TRBJ2-1; D is possibly TRBD1 or TRBD2 (5 bases each). This CDR3 has 13 residues. Trimming left V 6 bases short and J 4 bases short, with 11 bases between. The germline V gene encodes CDR1 SGHRS and CDR2 YFSETQ. CDR3 DNA sequence: TGCGCCAGCATTGATGGGGGTTACAATGAGCAGTTCTTC. This encodes CASIDGGYNEQFF.

V gene TRBV7-2 combines with J gene TRBJ2-5; no definite D call. The CDR3 loop spans 15 amino acids. Germline assignment: CDR1 SGHTA and CDR2 FQGNSA. The ends were cut back, 1 base at V and 5 bases at J, with 14 bases in the middle. CDR3 coding DNA: TGTGCCAGCAGCTTAGTGAGGCGACATACGGAGACCCAGTACTTC. It codes for CASSLVRRHTETQYF.

The chain employs TRBV12-3 or TRBV12-4 and TRBJ2-3, with 14 bases matching TRBD2. J was trimmed by 8 bases and V by 4 bases; bases with no gene match: 2. The CDR3 has 14 residues. The CDR3 region has the DNA TGTGCCAGCAGTTATGGACTAGCGGGGGGTACGCAGTATTTT. Encoded protein: CASSYGLAGGTQYF.

This clonotype occurred a few times. This chain links TRBV28 with TRBJ2-7; 8 positions agree with TRBD2. Per germline, CDR1 MDHEN and CDR2 SYDVKM. The CDR3 is 15 residues long. The V and J ends lost 5 bases and 5 bases, in that order; junction bases with no gene match: 11. Here the CDR3 reads CASSLAAAGVDEQYF. The CDR3 DNA follows: TGTGCCAGCAGTCTCGCGGCAGCGGGAGTTGACGAGCAGTACTTC.

The rearrangement joins TRBV12-3 or TRBV12-4 to TRBJ1-2; tentatively, D is TRBD1 (5 bases). The CDR3 has 14 amino acids. V lost 8 bases and J 3 bases, leaving 16 bases between the germline ends. The CDR3 bases are TGTGCCAGCCACCTGCGGGGCCTCGACTATGGCTACACCTTC. It is translated as CASHLRGLDYGYTF.